In this sample, the clone carrying this T cell receptor beta chain turned up a few times. The target antigen is unknown. The sample is drawn from a study of human T cells and chemical hapten exposure. Study-level background: Across samples, TCR yields varied, mostly owing to small differences in pooled library volumes. Findings and caveats of the study: Those TCRs sitting above 1 in 1000 frequency stayed the same with DPC sensitization.

The library labeled individual cDNA molecules by adding unique molecular identifiers to them. TCRdb processed the 5' RACE reads anew with MiXCR; each CDR3 protein has one entry. The sample holds roughly 110,000 distinct CDR3 sequences, around a fifth seen once. CDR1 and CDR2 (germline): SGHAT, FQNNGV. CDR3 size: 13 residues. The V end was cut by 4 bases, the J end by 10 bases, with 15 bases between. Unseparated into fractions, whole blood served as the source from which total RNA was extracted. The sequence came from a human donor in good health. The gene calls are TRBV11-2 and TRBJ2-3; possibly TRBD1 for D (6 bases). CDR3 loop: CASSSFRDNSQYF. CDR3 sequence (DNA): TGTGCCAGCAGCTCCTTCAGGGACAATTCGCAGTATTTT.